The 2 T cell receptor beta chains below come from one sample, sequenced in a study of glioma-infiltrating T cells after dendritic cell vaccination. TCRdb keeps only in-frame clones here, not all; method: immunoSEQ multiplex PCR. This repertoire shows 85,000 to 100,000 clones, 75% to 85% found once; its top ten account for roughly 2%. Time point meaning: after dendritic cell vaccination, including at tumor progression/relapse. Specimen: blood, collected after dendritic cell vaccination. These receptors were collected from a human donor with glioblastoma.

This clone is labeled medium-sized (0.01 to 0.1%). In nucleotides, the CDR3 is TGTGCCAGCAGCGACCGGACAGCGTCCTACGAGCAGTACTTC. This encodes CASSDRTASYEQYF. J is TRBJ2-7 and V is TRBV7-9, with a tentative D call TRBD1 (6 bases). The CDR3 is 14 amino acids. Germline V gene lookup returns CDR1 SEHNR and CDR2 FQNEAQ (reference sequence). The germline V and J ends were trimmed by 5 bases and 1 base, with 12 bases remaining between them.

The chain recombines TRBV25-1 with TRBJ1-1; TRBD1 might be the D (5 bases). V was trimmed by 7 bases and J by 6 bases, leaving 15 bases between them. The CDR3 runs 13 residues. CDR1 MGHDK and CDR2 SYGVNS come from the germline V gene. CDR3: CASTNQGLPEAFF. Written as DNA, the CDR3 is TGTGCCAGCACAAATCAGGGTCTCCCTGAAGCTTTCTTT.